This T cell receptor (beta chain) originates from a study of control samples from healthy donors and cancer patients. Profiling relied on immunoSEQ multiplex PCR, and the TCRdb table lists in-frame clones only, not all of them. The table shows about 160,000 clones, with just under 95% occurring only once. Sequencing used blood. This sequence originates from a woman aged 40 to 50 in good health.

Here the CDR3 reads CASDGRRNTGELFF. DNA of the CDR3: TGTGCCAGCGATGGACGGCGGAACACCGGGGAGCTGTTTTTT. This rearrangement joins TRBV2 to TRBJ2-2; D not certain. V was shortened by 8 bases and J by 1 base, with 11 bases between the two germline ends. The CDR3 runs to 14 residues. Germline V gives CDR1 SNHLY, CDR2 FYNNEI.